Described below is a single T cell receptor (beta chain) sequence and its context. What it recognizes is unknown. Next came a second PCR, run for about 7 to 12 cycles, which used a sample-barcoded 5' primer along with a J-beta primer mix. With 12 random nucleotides, a template-switch adaptor tagged each individual cDNA molecule. TCRdb re-analysed the 5' RACE reads in MiXCR, keeping a single row per CDR3 protein. This table has roughly 1.4 million distinct CDR3 sequences, approximately 59% appearing once. The sample is drawn from a study of blood T cells in healthy people across ages. Across the study: For every two T cells, template switching captured about one barcoded beta molecule.

From germline, CDR1 is SQVTM and CDR2 ANQGSEA. The V end lost 3 bases, the J end lost 5 bases, and 11 bases lay between the germline ends. The CDR3 length is 13 residues. Study results and caveats: Diversity was estimated from one million T cells, and these estimates were considered underestimates.

The TCR originated in a man aged 18 to 29 in good health. Material: blood. J is TRBJ2-1 and V is TRBV29-1; possibly TRBD2 for D (6 bases). This CDR3 is CSVDSGLNNEQFF. The CDR3 DNA reads as TGCAGCGTTGATTCGGGACTTAACAATGAGCAGTTCTTC.